This T cell receptor (beta chain) was identified in a study of a mutant IDH1 vaccine in newly diagnosed glioma. Overall study: Standard pretreatment was either radiotherapy, temozolomide, or, for most, radiochemotherapy with temozolomide.

This clone appeared a few times. As yet, its antigen is unknown. The CDR3 extends over 15 amino acids. The V gene end was trimmed by 2 bases and the J gene end by 7 bases; junction bases not matched to a gene: 6. CDR1 and CDR2 from the germline V gene are MNHNY and SVGAGI (reference sequence). This sample's time point: week 47, end of study. Vaccinated patients received 300 ug of mutant IDH1 20-mer peptide per dose, with topical imiquimod. TCRdb keeps only in-frame clones here, not all; method: immunoSEQ multiplex PCR. In the table there are 13,000 or so clones, around three quarters of which are singletons.

The TCR sequence derives from a woman aged 40 to 50 with glioma. This specimen was PBMCs, taken from a glioma patient whose treatment included an IDH1 peptide vaccine. The chain combines TRBV6-6 with TRBJ1-3; TRBD1 agrees at 9 bases. CDR3 residues: CASSYKGQGLNTIYF. The CDR3 nucleotides read TGTGCCAGCAGTTACAAGGGACAGGGATTGAACACCATATATTTT.